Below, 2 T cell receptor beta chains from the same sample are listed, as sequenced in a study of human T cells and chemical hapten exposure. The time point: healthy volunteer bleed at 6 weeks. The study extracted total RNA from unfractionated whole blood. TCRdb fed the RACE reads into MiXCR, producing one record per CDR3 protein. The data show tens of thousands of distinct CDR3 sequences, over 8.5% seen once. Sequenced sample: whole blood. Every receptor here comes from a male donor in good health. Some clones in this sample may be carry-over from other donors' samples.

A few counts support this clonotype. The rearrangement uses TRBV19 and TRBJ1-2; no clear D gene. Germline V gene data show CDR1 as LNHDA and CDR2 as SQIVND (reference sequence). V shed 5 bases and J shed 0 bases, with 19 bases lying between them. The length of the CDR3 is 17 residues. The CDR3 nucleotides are TGTGCCAGTAGTCCATCCGATACCGGGCGAACTAACTATGGCTACACCTTC. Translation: CASSPSDTGRTNYGYTF.

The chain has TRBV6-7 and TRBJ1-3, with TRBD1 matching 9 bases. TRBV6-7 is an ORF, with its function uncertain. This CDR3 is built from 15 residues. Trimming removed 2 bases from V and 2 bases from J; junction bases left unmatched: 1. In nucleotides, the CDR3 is TGTGCCAGCAGTTACCGGGACAGGGCTGGAAACACCATATATTTT. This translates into CASSYRDRAGNTIYF.